This TCR beta chain was obtained from a study of cytomegalovirus exposure and HLA in healthy donors. Concerning this clone itself: Antigen unknown. One end of the junction varies from germline; a read error may be responsible.

This CDR3 spans 13 amino acids. Germline lookup yields CDR1 SEHNR and CDR2 FQNEAQ (reference sequence). General study results and limits: In a later analysis, DRB1 alleles had the most associated TCRs; HLA-C alleles the fewest. When a later analysis compared HLA-associated TCR beta chains with equally common others, the HLA-associated chains turned out to be more clonally expanded and to have lower generation probabilities. Later analysis associated a missense DCLRE1C variant with TCR beta V- and J-gene trimming. Most subjects had HLA-A and HLA-B alleles reportedly predicted accurately by TCR beta sequences.

The study ran its PCR with 60 Vbeta and 13 Jbeta primers. Method: immunoSEQ multiplex PCR; TCRdb's copy keeps in-frame clones and lacks some. The repertoire has roughly 170,000 clones, roughly 88% of them found once; the top ten carry around 1.2%. Sequencing was performed on PBMCs. This sequence joins TRBV7-9 and TRBJ1-2; 9 bases map to TRBD1. This clonotype was obtained from a girl aged 2 to 9 in good health and CMV-seropositive. CDR3 sequence reads: CASTTGGGYGYPF. The DNA of the CDR3 is TGTGCCAGCACCACAGGGGGCGGCTATGGCTACCCCTTC.